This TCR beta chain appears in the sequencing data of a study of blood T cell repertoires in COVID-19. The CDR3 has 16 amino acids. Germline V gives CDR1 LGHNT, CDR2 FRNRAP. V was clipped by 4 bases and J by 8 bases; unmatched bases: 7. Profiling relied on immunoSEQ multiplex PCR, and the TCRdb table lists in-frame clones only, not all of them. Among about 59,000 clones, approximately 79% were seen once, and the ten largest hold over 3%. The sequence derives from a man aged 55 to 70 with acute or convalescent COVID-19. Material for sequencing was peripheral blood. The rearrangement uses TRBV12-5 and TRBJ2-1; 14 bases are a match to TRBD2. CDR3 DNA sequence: TGTGCTAGTGGTTCAGGGACTAGCGGGAGTAGGGATGAGCAGTTCTTC. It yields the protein CASGSGTSGSRDEQFF.